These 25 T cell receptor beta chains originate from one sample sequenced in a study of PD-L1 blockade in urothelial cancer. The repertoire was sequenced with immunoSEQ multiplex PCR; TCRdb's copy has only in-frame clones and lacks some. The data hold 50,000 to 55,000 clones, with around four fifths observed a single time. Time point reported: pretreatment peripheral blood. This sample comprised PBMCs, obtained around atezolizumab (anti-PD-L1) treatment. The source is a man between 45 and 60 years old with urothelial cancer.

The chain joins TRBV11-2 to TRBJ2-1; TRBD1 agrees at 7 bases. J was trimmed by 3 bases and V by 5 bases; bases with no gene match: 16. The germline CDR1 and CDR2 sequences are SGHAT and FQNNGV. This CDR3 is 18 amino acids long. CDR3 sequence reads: CASSQRDRASLFYNEQFF. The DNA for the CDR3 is TGTGCCAGCAGCCAACGGGACAGAGCTAGCCTTTTCTACAATGAGCAGTTCTTC.

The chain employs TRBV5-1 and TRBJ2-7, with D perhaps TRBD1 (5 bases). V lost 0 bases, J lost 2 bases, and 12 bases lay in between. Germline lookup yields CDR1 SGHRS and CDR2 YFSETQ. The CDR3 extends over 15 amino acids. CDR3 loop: CASSLELTETYEQYF. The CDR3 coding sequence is TGCGCCAGCAGCTTGGAGCTGACAGAGACCTACGAGCAGTACTTC. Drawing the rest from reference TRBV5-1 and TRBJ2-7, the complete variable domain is KAGVTQTPRYLIKTRGQQVTLSCSPISGHRSVSWYQQTPGQGLQFLFEYFSETQRNKGNFPGRFSGRQFSNSRSEMNVSTLELGDSALYLCASSLELTETYEQYFGPGTRLTVT.

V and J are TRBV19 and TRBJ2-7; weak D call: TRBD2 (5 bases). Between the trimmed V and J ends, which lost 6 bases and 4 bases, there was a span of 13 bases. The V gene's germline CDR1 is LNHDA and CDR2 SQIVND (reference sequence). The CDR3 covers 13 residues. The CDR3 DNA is TGTGCCAGTAGCCAACTTGGAGGTTACGAGCAGTACTTC. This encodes CASSQLGGYEQYF.

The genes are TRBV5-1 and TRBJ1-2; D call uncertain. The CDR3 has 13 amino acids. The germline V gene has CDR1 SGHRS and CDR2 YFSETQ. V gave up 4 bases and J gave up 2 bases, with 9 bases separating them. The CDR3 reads CASSVEENYGYTF. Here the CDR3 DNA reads TGCGCCAGCAGCGTCGAAGAGAACTATGGCTACACCTTC.

The CDR3 reads CASSPGHNSNQPQHF. Written as DNA, the CDR3 is TGTGCCAGCAGCCCAGGCCACAATAGCAATCAGCCCCAGCATTTT. The chain carries TRBV5-6 and TRBJ1-5; D gene uncertain. V lost 4 bases to trimming and J lost 0 bases, with 11 bases between them. This CDR3 spans 15 amino acids. Germline loops: CDR1 SGHDT, CDR2 YYEEEE. The variable domain in full, with the rest retrieved from reference TRBV5-6 and TRBJ1-5, is DAGVTQSPTHLIKTRGQQVTLRCSPKSGHDTVSWYQQALGQGPQFIFQYYEEEERQRGNFPDRFSGHQFPNYSSELNVNALLLGDSALYLCASSPGHNSNQPQHFGDGTRLSIL.

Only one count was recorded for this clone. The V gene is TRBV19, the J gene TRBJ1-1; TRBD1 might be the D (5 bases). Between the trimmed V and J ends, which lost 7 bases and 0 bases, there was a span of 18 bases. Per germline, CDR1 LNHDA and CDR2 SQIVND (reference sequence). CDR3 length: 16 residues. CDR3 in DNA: TGTGCCAGTATCGGGGGAGTCGGGATTTTGAACACTGAAGCTTTCTTT. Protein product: CASIGGVGILNTEAFF. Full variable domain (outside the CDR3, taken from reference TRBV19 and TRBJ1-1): DGGITQSPKYLFRKEGQNVTLSCEQNLNHDAMYWYRQDPGQGLRLIYYSQIVNDFQKGDIAEGYSVSREKKESFPLTVTSAQKNPTAFYLCASIGGVGILNTEAFFGQGTRLTVV.

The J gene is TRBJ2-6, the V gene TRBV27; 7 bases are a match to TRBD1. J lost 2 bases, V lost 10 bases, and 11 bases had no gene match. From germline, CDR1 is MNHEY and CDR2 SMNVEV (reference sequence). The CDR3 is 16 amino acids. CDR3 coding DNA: TGTGCCACCCGAAGACAAGGGGGCACTGGGGCCAACGTCCTGACTTTC. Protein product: CATRRQGGTGANVLTF.

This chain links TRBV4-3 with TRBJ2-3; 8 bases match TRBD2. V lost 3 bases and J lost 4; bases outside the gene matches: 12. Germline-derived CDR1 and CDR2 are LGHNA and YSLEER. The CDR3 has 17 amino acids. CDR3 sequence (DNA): TGCGCCAGCAGCCACAGGTCCCAGCGGGAGATCCCAGATACGCAGTATTTT. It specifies CASSHRSQREIPDTQYF.

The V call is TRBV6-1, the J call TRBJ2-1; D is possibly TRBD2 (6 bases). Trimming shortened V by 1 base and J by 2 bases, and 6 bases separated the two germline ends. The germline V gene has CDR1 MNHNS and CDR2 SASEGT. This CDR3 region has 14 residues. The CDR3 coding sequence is TGTGCCAGCAGTGAAGGGGGGGCCTACAATGAGCAGTTCTTC. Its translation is CASSEGGAYNEQFF.

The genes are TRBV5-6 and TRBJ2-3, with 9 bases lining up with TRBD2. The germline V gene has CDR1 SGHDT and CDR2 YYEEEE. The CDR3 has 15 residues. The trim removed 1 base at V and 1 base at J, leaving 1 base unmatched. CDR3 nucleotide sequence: TGTGCCAGCAGCTTGATAGCGGGAGGCACAGATACGCAGTATTTT. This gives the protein CASSLIAGGTDTQYF.

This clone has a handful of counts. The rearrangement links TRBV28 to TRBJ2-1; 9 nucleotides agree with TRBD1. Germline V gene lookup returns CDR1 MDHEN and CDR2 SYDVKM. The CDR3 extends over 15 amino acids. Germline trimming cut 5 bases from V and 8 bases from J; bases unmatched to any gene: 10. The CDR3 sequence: CASSPNRGLIDEQFF. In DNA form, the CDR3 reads TGTGCCAGCAGTCCTAACAGGGGGCTTATTGATGAGCAGTTCTTC.

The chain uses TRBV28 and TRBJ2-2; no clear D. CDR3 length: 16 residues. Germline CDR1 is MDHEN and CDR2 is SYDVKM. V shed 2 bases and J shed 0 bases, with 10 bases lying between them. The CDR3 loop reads CASSLRLGTNTGELFF. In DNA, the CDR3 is TGTGCCAGCAGTTTACGTCTAGGAACGAACACCGGGGAGCTGTTTTTT.

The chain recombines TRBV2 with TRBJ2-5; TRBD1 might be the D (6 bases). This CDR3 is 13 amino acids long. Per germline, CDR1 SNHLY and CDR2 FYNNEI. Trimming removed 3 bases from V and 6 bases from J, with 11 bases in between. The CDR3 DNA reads TGTGCCAGCAGTGAGTGGGGGCCGAAGACCCAGTACTTC. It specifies CASSEWGPKTQYF.

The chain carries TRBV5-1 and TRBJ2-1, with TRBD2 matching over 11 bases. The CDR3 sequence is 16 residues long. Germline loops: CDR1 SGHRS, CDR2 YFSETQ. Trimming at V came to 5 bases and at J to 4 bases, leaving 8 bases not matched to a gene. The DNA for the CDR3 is TGCGCCAGCAGGACCGGGGGACTAGCGGTTTACAATGAGCAGTTCTTC. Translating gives CASRTGGLAVYNEQFF.

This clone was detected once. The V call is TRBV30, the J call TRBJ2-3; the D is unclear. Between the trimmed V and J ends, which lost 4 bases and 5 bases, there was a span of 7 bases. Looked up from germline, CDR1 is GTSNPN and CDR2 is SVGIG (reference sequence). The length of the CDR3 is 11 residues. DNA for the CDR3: TGTGCCTGGAACCTCGGAGATACGCAGTATTTT. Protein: CAWNLGDTQYF. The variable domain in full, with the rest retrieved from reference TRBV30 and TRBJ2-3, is SQTIHQWPATLVQPVGSPLSLECTVEGTSNPNLYWYRQAAGRGLQLLFYSVGIGQISSEVPQNLSASRPQDRQFILSSKKLLLSDSGFYLCAWNLGDTQYFGPGTRLTVL.

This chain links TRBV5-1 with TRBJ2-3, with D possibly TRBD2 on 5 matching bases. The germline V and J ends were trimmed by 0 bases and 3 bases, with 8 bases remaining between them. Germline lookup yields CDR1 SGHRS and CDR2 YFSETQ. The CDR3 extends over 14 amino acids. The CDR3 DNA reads TGCGCCAGCAGCTTGGGGCTAGCTACAGATACGCAGTATTTT. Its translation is CASSLGLATDTQYF.

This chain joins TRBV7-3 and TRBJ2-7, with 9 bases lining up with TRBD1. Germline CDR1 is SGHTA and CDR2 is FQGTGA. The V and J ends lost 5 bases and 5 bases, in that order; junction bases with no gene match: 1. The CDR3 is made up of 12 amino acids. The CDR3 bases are TGTGCCAGCAGCACAGGGGGCAACGAGCAGTACTTC. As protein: CASSTGGNEQYF.

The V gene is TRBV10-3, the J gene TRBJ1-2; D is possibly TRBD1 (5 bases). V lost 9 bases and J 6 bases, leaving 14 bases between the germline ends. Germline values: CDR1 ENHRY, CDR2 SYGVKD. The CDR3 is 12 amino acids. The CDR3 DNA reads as TGTGCCATTCCCGGGGGGTACGATGGCTACACCTTC. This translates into CAIPGGYDGYTF.

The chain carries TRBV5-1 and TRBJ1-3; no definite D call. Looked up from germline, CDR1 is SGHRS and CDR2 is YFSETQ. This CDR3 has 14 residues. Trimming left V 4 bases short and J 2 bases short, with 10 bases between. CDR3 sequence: CASSPDMAGNTIYF. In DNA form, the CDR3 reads TGCGCCAGCAGCCCAGACATGGCTGGAAACACCATATATTTT.

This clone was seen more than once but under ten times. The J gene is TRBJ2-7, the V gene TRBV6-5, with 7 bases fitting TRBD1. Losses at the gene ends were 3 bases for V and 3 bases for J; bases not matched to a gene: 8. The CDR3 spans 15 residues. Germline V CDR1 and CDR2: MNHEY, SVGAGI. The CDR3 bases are TGTGCCAGCAGTTATAAATCCAGGGGGATCTACGAGCAGTACTTC. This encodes CASSYKSRGIYEQYF.

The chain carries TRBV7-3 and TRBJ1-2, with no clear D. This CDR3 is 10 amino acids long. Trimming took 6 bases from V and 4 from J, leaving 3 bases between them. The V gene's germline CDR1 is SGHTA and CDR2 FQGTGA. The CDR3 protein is CASRLYGYTF. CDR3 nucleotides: TGTGCCAGCAGACTCTATGGCTACACCTTC. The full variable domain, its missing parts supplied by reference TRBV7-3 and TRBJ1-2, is GAGVSQTPSNKVTEKGKYVELRCDPISGHTALYWYRQSLGQGPEFLIYFQGTGAADDSGLPNDRFFAVRPEGSVSTLKIQRTERGDSAVYLCASRLYGYTFGSGTRLTVV.

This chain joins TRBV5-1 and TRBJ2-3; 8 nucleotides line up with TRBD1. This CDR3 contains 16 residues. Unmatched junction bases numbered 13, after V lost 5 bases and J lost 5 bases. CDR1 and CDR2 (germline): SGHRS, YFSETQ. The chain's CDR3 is CASRPDRGWGVDTQYF. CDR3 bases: TGCGCCAGCAGGCCTGACAGGGGATGGGGAGTAGATACGCAGTATTTT. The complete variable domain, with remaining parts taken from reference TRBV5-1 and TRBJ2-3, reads KAGVTQTPRYLIKTRGQQVTLSCSPISGHRSVSWYQQTPGQGLQFLFEYFSETQRNKGNFPGRFSGRQFSNSRSEMNVSTLELGDSALYLCASRPDRGWGVDTQYFGPGTRLTVL.

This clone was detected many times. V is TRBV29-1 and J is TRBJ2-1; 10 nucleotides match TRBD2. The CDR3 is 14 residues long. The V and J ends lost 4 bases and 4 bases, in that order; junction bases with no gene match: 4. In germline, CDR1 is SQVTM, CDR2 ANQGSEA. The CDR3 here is CSVAGTSVYNEQFF. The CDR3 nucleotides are TGCAGCGTTGCCGGGACTAGCGTTTACAATGAGCAGTTCTTC.

The CDR3 nucleotides read TGTGCCAGCAGTTACTCGGGCAGGGTTGATGGCTACACCTTC. Translated: CASSYSGRVDGYTF. The rearrangement links TRBV6-5 to TRBJ1-2, with a possible D match to TRBD1 (5 bases). The germline V gene has CDR1 MNHEY and CDR2 SVGAGI. V lost 0 bases, J lost 6 bases, and 11 bases lay in between. The CDR3 runs to 14 residues.

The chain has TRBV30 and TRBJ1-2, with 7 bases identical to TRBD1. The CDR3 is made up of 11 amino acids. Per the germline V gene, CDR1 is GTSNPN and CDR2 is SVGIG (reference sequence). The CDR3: CAWQGDYGYTF. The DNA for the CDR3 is TGTGCGTGGCAGGGGGACTATGGCTACACCTTC.